The clone carrying this T cell receptor (beta chain) turned up a few times. This sample stems from a study of Graves' ophthalmopathy and Graves' hyperthyroidism. Investigators amplified TCR beta CDR3 regions from RNA transcripts. HTBI primers served in a first-round RT-PCR, which a second-round multiplex PCR followed. In TCRdb, the multiplex PCR reads were re-called with MiXCR into one record per CDR3 protein. Among a few hundred thousand distinct CDR3 sequences listed, 35% to 40% were seen once. This CDR3 spans 12 amino acids. Germline CDR1 is SQVTM and CDR2 is ANQGSEA. Sequencing was carried out using peripheral blood or thyroid tissue (not recorded which). The clonotype comes from an adult man with Graves' hyperthyroidism. This chain connects TRBV29-1 to TRBJ2-7, with D possibly TRBD2 on 6 matching bases. The DNA end lines up better with TRBJ2-4; the J call may be wrong. CDR3 in amino acids: CSVEAGEDIQYF. CDR3 coding DNA: TGCAGCGTTGAAGCGGGGGAGGACATTCAGTACTTC.